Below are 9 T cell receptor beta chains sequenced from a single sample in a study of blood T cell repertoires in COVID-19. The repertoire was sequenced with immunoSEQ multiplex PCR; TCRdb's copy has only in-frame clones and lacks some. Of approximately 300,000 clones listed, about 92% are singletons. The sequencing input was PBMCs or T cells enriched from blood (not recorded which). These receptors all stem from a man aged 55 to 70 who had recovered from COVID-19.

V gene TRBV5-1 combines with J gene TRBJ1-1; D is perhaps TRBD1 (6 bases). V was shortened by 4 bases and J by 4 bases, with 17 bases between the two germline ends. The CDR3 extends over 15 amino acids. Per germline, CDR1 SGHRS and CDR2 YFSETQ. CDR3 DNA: TGCGCCAGCAGCCAAATGGGGGCACCGGGCACTGAAGCTTTCTTT. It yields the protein CASSQMGAPGTEAFF.

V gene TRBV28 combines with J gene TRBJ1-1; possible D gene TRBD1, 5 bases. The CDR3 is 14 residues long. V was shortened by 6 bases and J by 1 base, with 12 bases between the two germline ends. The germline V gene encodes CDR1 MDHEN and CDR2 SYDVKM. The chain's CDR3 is CASSGPGENTEAFF. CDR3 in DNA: TGTGCCAGCAGCGGACCGGGGGAGAACACTGAAGCTTTCTTT.

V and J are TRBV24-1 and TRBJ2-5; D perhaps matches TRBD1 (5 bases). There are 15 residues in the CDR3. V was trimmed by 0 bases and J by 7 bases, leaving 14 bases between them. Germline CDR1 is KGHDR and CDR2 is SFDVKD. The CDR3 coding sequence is TGTGCCACCAGTGATTTGGACAGCCAGGGTGGGACCCAGTACTTC. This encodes CATSDLDSQGGTQYF.

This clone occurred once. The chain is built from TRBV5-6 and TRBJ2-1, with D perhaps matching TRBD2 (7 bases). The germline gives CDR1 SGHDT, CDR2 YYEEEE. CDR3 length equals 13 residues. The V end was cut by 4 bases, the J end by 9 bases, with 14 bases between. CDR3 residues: CASSAGGAGEQFF. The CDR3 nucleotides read TGTGCCAGCAGCGCTGGGGGGGCGGGTGAGCAGTTCTTC.

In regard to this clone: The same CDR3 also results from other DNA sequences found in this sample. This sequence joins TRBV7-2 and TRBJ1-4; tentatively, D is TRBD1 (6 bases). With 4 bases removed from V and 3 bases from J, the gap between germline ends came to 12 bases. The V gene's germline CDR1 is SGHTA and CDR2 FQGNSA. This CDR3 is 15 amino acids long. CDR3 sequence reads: CASSSQTGPNEKLFF. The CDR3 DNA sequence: TGTGCCAGCAGCTCTCAGACAGGACCTAATGAAAAACTGTTTTTT.

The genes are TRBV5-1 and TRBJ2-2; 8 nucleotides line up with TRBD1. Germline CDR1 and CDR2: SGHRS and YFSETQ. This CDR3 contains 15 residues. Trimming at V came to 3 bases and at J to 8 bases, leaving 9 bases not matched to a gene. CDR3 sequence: CASSSTGTGIGELFF. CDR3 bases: TGCGCCAGCAGCTCTACCGGGACAGGTATAGGGGAGCTGTTTTTT.

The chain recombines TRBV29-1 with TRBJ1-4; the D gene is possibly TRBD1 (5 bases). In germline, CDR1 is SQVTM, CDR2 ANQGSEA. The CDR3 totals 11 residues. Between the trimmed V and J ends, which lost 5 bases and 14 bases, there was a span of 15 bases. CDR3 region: CSVSVGGYLFF. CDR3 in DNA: TGCAGCGTTTCCGTCGGGGGGTACCTGTTTTTT.

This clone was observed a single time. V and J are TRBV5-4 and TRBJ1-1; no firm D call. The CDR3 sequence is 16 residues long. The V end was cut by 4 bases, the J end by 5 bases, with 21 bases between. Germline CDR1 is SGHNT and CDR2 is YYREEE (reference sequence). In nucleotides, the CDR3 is TGTGCCAGCAGCCCAACCGTACAGAGAGAGATTACTGAAGCTTTCTTT. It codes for CASSPTVQREITEAFF.

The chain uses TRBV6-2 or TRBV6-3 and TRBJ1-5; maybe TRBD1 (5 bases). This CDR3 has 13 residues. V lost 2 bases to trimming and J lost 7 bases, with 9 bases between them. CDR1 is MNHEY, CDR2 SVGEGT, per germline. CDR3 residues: CASSYGGRQPQHF. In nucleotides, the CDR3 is TGTGCCAGCAGTTACGGGGGGAGACAGCCCCAGCATTTT.